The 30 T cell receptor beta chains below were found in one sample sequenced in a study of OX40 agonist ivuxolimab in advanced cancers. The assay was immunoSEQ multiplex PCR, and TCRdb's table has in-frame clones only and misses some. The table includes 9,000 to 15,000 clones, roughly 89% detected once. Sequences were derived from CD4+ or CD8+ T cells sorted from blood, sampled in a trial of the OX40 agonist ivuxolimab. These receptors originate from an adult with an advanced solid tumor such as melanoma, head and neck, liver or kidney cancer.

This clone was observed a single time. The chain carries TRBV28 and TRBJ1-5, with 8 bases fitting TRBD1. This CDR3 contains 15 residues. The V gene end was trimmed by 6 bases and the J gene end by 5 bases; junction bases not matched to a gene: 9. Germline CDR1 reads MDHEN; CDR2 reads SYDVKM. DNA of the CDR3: TGTGCCAGCAGCACGGACAGGGCCCCCCATCAGCCCCAGCATTTT. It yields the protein CASSTDRAPHQPQHF.

For the CDR3, the DNA is TGTGCCAGCAGTGCCGGGCGGTACACTGAAGCTTTCTTT. Its translation is CASSAGRYTEAFF. The chain recombines TRBV6-5 with TRBJ1-1; D is unresolved. V lost 5 bases and J 3 bases, leaving 10 bases between the germline ends. Germline V gives CDR1 MNHEY, CDR2 SVGAGI. This CDR3 contains 13 residues.

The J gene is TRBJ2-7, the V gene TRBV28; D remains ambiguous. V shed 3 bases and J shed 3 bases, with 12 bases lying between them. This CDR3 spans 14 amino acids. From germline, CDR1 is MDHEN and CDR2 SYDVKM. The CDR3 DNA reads TGTGCCAGCAGTTTGGGCCCCCGTGGCTACGAGCAGTACTTC. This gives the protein CASSLGPRGYEQYF. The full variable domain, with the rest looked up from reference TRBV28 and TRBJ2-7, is DVKVTQSSRYLVKRTGEKVFLECVQDMDHENMFWYRQDPGLGLRLIYFSYDVKMKEKGDIPEGYSVSREKKERFSLILESASTNQTSMYLCASSLGPRGYEQYFGPGTRLTVT.

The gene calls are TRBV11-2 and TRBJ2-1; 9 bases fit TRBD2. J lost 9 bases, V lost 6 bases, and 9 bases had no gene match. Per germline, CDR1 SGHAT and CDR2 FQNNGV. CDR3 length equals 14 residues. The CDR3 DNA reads TGTGCCAGCAGTGTGGCGGGAGGGAGACGTGAGCAGTTCTTC. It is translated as CASSVAGGRREQFF.

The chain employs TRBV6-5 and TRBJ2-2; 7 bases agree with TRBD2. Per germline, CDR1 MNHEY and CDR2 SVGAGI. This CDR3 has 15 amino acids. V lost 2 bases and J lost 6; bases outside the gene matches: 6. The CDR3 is CASSYGLVSSGELFF. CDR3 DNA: TGTGCCAGCAGTTACGGACTAGTATCCTCCGGGGAGCTGTTTTTT.

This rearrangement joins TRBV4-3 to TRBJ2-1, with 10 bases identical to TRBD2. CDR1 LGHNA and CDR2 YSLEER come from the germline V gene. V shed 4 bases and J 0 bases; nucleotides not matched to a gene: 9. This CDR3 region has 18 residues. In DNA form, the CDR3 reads TGCGCCAGCAGCCCGCTACTAGCGGGACGCCTCTCCTACAATGAGCAGTTCTTC. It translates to CASSPLLAGRLSYNEQFF.

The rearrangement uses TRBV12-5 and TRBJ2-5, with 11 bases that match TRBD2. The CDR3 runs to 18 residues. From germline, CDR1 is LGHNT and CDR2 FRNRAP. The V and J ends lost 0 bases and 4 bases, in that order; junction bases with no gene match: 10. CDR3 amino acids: CASGLVPLAGGLGETQYF. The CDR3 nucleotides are TGTGCTAGTGGTTTGGTACCCCTAGCGGGAGGCCTTGGAGAGACCCAGTACTTC.

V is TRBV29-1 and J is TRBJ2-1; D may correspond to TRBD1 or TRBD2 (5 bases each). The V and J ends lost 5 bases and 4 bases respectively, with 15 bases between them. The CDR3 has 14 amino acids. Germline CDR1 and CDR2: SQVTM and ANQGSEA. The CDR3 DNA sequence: TGCAGCGTTTTCGGGACCTCGCTGTACAATGAGCAGTTCTTC. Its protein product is CSVFGTSLYNEQFF.

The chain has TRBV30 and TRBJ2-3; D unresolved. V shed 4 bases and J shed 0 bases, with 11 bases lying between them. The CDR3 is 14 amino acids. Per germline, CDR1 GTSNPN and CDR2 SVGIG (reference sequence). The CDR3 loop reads CAWNIGFSTDTQYF. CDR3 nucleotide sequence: TGTGCCTGGAATATAGGGTTTAGCACAGATACGCAGTATTTT.

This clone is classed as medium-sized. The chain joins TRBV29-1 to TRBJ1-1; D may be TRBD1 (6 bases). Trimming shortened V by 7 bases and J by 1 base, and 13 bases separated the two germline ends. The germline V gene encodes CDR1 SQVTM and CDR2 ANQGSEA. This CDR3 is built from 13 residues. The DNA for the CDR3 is TGCAGCGCAACCGGGACACAGAACACTGAAGCTTTCTTT. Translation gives CSATGTQNTEAFF. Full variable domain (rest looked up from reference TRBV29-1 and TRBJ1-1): SAVISQKPSRDICQRGTSLTIQCQVDSQVTMMFWYRQQPGQSLTLIATANQGSEATYESGFVIDKFPISRPNLTFSTLTVSNMSPEDSSIYLCSATGTQNTEAFFGQGTRLTVV.

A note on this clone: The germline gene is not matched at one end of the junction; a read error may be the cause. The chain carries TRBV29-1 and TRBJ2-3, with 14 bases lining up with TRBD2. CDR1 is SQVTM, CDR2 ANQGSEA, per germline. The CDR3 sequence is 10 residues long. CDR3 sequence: CSASGTSGSF. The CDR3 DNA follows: TGCAGCGCGTCCGGGACTAGCGGGAGTTTT.

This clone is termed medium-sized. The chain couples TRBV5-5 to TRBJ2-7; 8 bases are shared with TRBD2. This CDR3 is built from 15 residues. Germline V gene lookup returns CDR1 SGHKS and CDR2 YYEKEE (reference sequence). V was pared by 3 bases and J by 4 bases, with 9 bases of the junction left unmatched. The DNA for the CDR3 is TGTGCCAGCAGCTCTAAGCGGGAGTCTTGGTACGAGCAGTACTTC. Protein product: CASSSKRESWYEQYF.

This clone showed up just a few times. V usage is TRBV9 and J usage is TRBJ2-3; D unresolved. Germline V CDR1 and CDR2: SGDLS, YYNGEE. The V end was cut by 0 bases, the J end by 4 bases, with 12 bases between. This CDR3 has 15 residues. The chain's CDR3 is CASSVDSMAPDTQYF. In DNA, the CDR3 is TGTGCCAGCAGCGTAGATTCCATGGCACCAGATACGCAGTATTTT.

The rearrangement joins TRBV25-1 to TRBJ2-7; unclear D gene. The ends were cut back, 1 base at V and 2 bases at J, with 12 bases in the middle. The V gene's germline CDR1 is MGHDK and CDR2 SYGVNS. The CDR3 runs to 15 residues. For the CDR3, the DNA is TGTGCCAGCAGTGAATCGTGGGGTCAAACCTACGAGCAGTACTTC. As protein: CASSESWGQTYEQYF.

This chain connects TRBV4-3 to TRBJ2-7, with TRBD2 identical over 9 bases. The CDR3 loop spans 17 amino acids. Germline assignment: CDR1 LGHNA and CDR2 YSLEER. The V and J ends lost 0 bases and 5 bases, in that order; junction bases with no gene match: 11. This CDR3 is CASSQDRIAGVGNEQYF. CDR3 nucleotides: TGCGCCAGCAGCCAAGATCGAATAGCGGGAGTTGGGAACGAGCAGTACTTC.

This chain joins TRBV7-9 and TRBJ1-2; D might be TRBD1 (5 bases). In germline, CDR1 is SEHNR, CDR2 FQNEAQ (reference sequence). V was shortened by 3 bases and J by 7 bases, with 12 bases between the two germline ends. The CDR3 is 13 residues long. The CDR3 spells CASSLGTMIGYTF. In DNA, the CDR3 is TGTGCCAGCAGCTTGGGGACCATGATTGGCTACACCTTC.

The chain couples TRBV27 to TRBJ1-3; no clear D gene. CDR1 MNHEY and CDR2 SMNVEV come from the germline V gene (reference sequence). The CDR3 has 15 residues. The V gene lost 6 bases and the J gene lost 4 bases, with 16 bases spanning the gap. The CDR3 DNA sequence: TGTGCCAGCAGCCGTGAGGGTAGGGTGGGAAACACCATATATTTT. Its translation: CASSREGRVGNTIYF.

In DNA, the CDR3 is TGTGCCAGCAGCTTAACCCCCTATGGCTACACCTTC. Its protein product is CASSLTPYGYTF. This chain links TRBV7-9 with TRBJ1-2; D call uncertain. The V and J ends lost 2 bases and 4 bases respectively, with 5 bases between them. There are 12 residues in the CDR3. Looked up from germline, CDR1 is SEHNR and CDR2 is FQNEAQ (reference sequence).

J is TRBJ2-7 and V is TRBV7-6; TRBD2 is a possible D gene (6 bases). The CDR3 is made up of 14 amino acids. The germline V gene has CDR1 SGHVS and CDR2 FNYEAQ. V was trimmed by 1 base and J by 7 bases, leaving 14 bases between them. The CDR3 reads CASSLVYGSEEQYF. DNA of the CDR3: TGTGCCAGCAGCTTAGTATACGGGAGCGAAGAGCAGTACTTC.

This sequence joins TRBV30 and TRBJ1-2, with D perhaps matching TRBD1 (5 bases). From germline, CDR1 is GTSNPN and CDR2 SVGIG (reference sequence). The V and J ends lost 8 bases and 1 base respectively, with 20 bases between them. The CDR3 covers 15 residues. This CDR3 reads CASSFPGTLNYGYTF. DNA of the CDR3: TGTGCCAGCTCGTTCCCCGGGACCCTTAACTATGGCTACACCTTC.

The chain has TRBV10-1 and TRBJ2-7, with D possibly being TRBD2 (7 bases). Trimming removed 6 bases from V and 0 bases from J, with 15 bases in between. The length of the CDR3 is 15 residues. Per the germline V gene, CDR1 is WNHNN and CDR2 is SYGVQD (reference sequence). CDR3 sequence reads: CASRAGDNYSYEQYF. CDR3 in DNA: TGCGCCAGCAGGGCGGGGGACAACTACTCCTACGAGCAGTACTTC.

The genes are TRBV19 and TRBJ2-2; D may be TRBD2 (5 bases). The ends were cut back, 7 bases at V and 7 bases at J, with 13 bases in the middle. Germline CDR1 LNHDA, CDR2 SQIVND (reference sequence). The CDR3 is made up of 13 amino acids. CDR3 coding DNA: TGTGCCAGTATCGGAGGTTATGACGGGGAGCTGTTTTTT. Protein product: CASIGGYDGELFF. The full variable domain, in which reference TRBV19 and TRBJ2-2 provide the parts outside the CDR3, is DGGITQSPKYLFRKEGQNVTLSCEQNLNHDAMYWYRQDPGQGLRLIYYSQIVNDFQKGDIAEGYSVSREKKESFPLTVTSAQKNPTAFYLCASIGGYDGELFFGEGSRLTVL.

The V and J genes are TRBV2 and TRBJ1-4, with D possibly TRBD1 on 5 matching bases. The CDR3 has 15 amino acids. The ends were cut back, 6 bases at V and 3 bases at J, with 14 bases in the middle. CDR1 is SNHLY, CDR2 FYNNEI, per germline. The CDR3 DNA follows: TGTGCCAGCAGAGACAATGGGACCCCTAATGAAAAACTGTTTTTT. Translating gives CASRDNGTPNEKLFF.

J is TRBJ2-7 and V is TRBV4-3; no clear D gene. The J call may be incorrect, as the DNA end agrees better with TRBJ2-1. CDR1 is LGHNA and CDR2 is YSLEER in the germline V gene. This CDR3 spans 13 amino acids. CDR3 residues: CASSQVYAGEQFF. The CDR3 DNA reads TGCGCCAGCAGCCAGGTCTATGCTGGTGAGCAGTTCTTC.

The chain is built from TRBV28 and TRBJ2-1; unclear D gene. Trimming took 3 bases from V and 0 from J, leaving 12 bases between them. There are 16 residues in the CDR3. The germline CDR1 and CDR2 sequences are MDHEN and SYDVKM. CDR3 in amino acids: CASSLDGPSSYNEQFF. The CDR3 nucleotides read TGTGCCAGCAGTTTGGACGGTCCGAGCTCCTACAATGAGCAGTTCTTC.

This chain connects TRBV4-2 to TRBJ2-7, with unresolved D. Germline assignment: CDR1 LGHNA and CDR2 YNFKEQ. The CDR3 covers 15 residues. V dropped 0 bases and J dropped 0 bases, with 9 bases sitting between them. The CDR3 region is CASSQDIPSSYEQYF. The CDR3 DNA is TGTGCCAGCAGCCAAGATATTCCCAGCTCCTACGAGCAGTACTTC.

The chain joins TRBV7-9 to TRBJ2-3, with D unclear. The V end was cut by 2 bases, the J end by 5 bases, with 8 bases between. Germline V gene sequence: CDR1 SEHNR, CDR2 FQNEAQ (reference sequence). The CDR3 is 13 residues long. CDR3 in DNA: TGTGCCAGCAGCTTACCCCGGCAAGATACGCAGTATTTT. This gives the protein CASSLPRQDTQYF.

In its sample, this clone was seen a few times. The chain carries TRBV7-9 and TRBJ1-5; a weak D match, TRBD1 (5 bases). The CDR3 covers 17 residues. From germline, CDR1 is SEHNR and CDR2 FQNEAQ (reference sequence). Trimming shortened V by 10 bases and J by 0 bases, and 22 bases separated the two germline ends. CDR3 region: CATRDGHIAYSNQPQHF. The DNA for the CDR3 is TGTGCCACCCGGGACGGTCATATTGCCTATAGCAATCAGCCCCAGCATTTT.

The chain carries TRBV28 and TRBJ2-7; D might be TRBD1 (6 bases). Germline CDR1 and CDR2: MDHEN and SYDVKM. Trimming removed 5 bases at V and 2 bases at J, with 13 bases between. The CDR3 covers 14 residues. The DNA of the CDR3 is TGTGCCAGCAGTGCCTACAGGGCCCCCTACGAGCAGTACTTC. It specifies CASSAYRAPYEQYF.

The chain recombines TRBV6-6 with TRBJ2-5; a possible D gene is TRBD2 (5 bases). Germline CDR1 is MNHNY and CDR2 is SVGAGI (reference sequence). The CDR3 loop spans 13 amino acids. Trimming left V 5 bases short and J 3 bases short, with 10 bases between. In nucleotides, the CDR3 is TGTGCCAGCAGTCCGGGATTAAAAGAGACCCAGTACTTC. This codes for CASSPGLKETQYF.